This TCR beta chain was obtained from a study of breast tumors, draining lymph nodes, adjacent tissues (TCRdb year 2016). Notes on the research overall: TCR beta repertoires were compared across tumor, adjacent nontumor tissue and axillary lymph nodes obtained from breast cancer patients. In human breast cancer, the study set out to evaluate how tumor, surrounding tissue and draining lymph node repertoires relate to one another and whether T cells may move between these sites.

The CDR3 goes from the cysteine to the phenylalanine over 14 residues. Solely the CDR3 DNA is kept, with 42 bases framed from the first base. The germline V gene (reference sequence) gives CDR1 as SGHNT and CDR2 as YYREEE. The V end loses 4 bases and the J end loses 1 base, and a stretch of 11 bases separates them. What the authors observed across the whole study: Rather than being directly demonstrated, the conclusion that tumor T cells originate in lymph nodes was presented as consistent with a hypothesis. Tumor T-cell repertoires showed less diversity than lymph node repertoires and more diversity than nontumor tissue repertoires, and tumor T-cell repertoires showed preferential V and J gene usage. Tumor and nontumor tissue repertoires were found to be significantly more similar in luminal-like than in basal-like breast cancer. The data were considered consistent with the idea that most tumor T cells come from the lymph node and then expand in tumor tissue.

This clonotype was observed a few times. Its antigen remains unidentified. Per-base qualities were not stored, and no clone one base away is much larger. Sequenced on an Illumina HiSeq 2000. Multiplex PCR amplification was used to build the TCR beta chain libraries. The amplified TCR beta chain products were analyzed by high-throughput sequencing. The public reads were reprocessed in TCRdb via fastp at Q25 and MiXCR, keeping in-frame beta chains. Rows with one shared CDR3 protein collapse into an entry with the most common genes and DNA. Present in this sample are roughly 80,000 distinct CDR3 sequences, under 25% of which were seen just once. The top ten clonotypes cover less than 3% of the sample. Lymph node samples were obtained from the axillary draining lymph nodes of breast cancer patients.

Specimen: axillary lymph node tissue. The TCR was taken from a female donor with breast cancer. Some clones in this sample may be carry-over from other donors' samples. This chain joins TRBV5-4 to TRBJ1-1; the D gene identity is not certain. The nucleotide sequence reads as follows: TGTGCCAGCAGCCCAGGACTGACGAACACTGAAGCTTTCTTT. Its coded protein is CASSPGLTNTEAFF.